This entry lists 7 T cell receptor beta chains sequenced from one sample in a study of metastatic and nonmetastatic thyroid tumors. TCRdb re-called clones from the PCR reads using MiXCR. Of some 20,000 clones in the sample, approximately 34% were seen once. No treatment of any kind had been given to any patient before thyroid surgery. Source material: tumor tissue. The receptors shown here come from a female donor with papillary thyroid cancer or a benign thyroid nodule (not recorded which). Some clones in this sample may be carry-over from other donors' samples.

The table lists this clone with a few counts. A read error may be the cause here, since a much bigger clone is one base away. The chain is built from TRBV2 and TRBJ1-2, with D possibly being TRBD1 (5 bases). The CDR3 runs to 14 residues. The germline CDR1 and CDR2 sequences are SNHLY and FYNNEI. As DNA, the CDR3 is TGTGCCAGCAGTGAACGGGACGGGGGATATGGCTACGCCTTC. This gives the protein CASSERDGGYGYAF.

This clone has more than one count but fewer than ten. The rearrangement uses TRBV19 and TRBJ1-2, with D unclear. Germline V gene data show CDR1 as LNHDA and CDR2 as SQIVND (reference sequence). V was clipped by 4 bases and J by 1 base, with 7 bases between them. The CDR3 is 13 amino acids. For the CDR3, the DNA is TGTGCCAGTAGTACTCGTGATAACTATGGCTACACCTTC. Protein product: CASSTRDNYGYTF. Based on the CDR3 plus reference TRBV19 and TRBJ1-2, the full variable domain is DGGITQSPKYLFRKEGQNVTLSCEQNLNHDAMYWYRQDPGQGLRLIYYSQIVNDFQKGDIAEGYSVSREKKESFPLTVTSAQKNPTAFYLCASSTRDNYGYTFGSGTRLTVV.

As concerns this clone: This may come from a read error, since a much larger clone is one base off. The chain couples TRBV6-1 to TRBJ1-6, with D possibly being TRBD1 (6 bases). This CDR3 contains 11 residues. Germline V gene data show CDR1 as MNHNS and CDR2 as SASEGT. Trimming removed 5 bases from V and 15 bases from J, with 11 bases in between. The CDR3 is CASSLGQCLHF. For the CDR3, the DNA is TGTGCCAGCAGTCTCGGACAGTGCCTCCACTTT.

Only a few counts were recorded for this clone. This chain links TRBV6-1 with TRBJ2-3; 11 bases fit TRBD2. The V segment lost 2 bases and the J segment 4 bases; nucleotides outside the gene matches: 2. The V gene's germline CDR1 is MNHNS and CDR2 SASEGT. The CDR3 runs to 15 residues. This CDR3 reads CASSEKLAGADTQYF. The CDR3 DNA follows: TGTGCCAGCAGTGAAAAACTAGCGGGAGCAGATACGCAGTATTTT.

This chain joins TRBV5-1 and TRBJ2-7; 9 bases align to TRBD1. V dropped 2 bases and J dropped 5; count of bases not matched to a gene: 11. Germline V gives CDR1 SGHRS, CDR2 YFSETQ. This CDR3 comprises 16 residues. The CDR3 coding sequence is TGCGCCAGCAGCTTAGAACAGGGGGCCCGTTCGGACGAGCAGTACTTC. This gives the protein CASSLEQGARSDEQYF.

This clone is labeled as large. This sequence joins TRBV10-2 and TRBJ1-1; D is possibly TRBD1 (6 bases). Germline V lookup: CDR1 WSHSY, CDR2 SAAADI. V was cut by 3 bases and J by 5 bases, with 16 bases left in between. The length of the CDR3 is 15 residues. This CDR3 is CASSDRGMRGTEAFF. DNA of the CDR3: TGCGCCAGCAGTGATCGCGGGATGAGGGGGACTGAAGCTTTCTTT.

The chain joins TRBV6-5 to TRBJ2-5; 8 nucleotides match TRBD2. The CDR3 totals 15 residues. V dropped 2 bases and J dropped 5; count of bases not matched to a gene: 7. Germline CDR1 reads MNHEY; CDR2 reads SVGAGI. The CDR3 sequence is CASSYRLAGGETQYF. The CDR3 DNA follows: TGTGCCAGCAGTTACCGCCTAGCGGGTGGGGAGACCCAGTACTTC.